This T cell receptor beta chain was identified during a study of CXCR3-negative and CXCR3-positive naive CD8 T cells. Concerning this clonotype itself: The antigen remains undetermined.

General study results and limits: Higher TRB CDR3 hydrophobicity marked CXCR3-positive naive cells relative to CXCR3-negative naive cells. Freshly isolated PBMCs were used in most assays, given partial CXCR3 loss after freezing. TRBV-TRBJ usage was alike in naive CXCR3-negative and CXCR3-positive cells but differed in memory cells.

Libraries of TRB cDNA were made by 5' RACE and carried UMIs. TCRdb reprocessed the 5' RACE reads and stores each CDR3 protein as one record, lacking DNA. In all, the sample yields roughly 130,000 distinct CDR3 sequences. Triplicates of 250,000 to 350,000 cells were sorted from each CD8+ T cell subset. Within the CD8+ T cell compartment, naive cells were CD45RO-CCR7+CD27+CD95-. CDR3 length: 18 residues. Germline values: CDR1 SGHDN, CDR2 FVKESK. Sequenced material: naive CXCR3+ CD8+ T cells from blood. Sample subset: CD45RO-CCR7+CD27+CD95- naive CD8+ T cells expressing CXCR3 (TNR3+). The sequence derives from a human donor in good health. Some clones in this sample may be carry-over from other donors' samples. V is TRBV14 and J is TRBJ2-1; the TCRdb D gene call, TRBD2, has no DNA to confirm it. This chain's CDR3 is CASSQSTLGRQIVNEQFF.